This T cell receptor (beta chain) was identified during a study of beta chain features in type 1 diabetes. Regarding the study as a whole: Cells carrying high TCR expression could end up over-represented when cDNA is sequenced. In type 1 diabetes patients, VDJ junctions had fewer insertions; deletions at these junctions were more frequent. People with Type 1 diabetes carried modestly yet significantly shorter TCRB CDR3s in all four CD4+ subsets.

V was pared by 6 bases and J by 8 bases, with 4 bases of the junction left unmatched. CDR3 length: 12 amino acids. CDR1 and CDR2 from the germline V gene are SGHDN and FVKESK. This clone occurred a few times. Its antigen is unidentified. Since all of the isolated RNA was reverse transcribed, expressed TCRB transcripts were what got sequenced. About 3.57 million reads per sample were averaged for naive, central memory and regulatory samples. Profiling relied on immunoSEQ multiplex PCR, and the TCRdb table lists in-frame clones only, not all of them. The sample yields hundreds of thousands of clones, over 10% seen once.

Sequencing input: naive CD4+ T cells from blood. The origin of this receptor is a woman younger than 30 with type 1 diabetes. This chain uses TRBV14 with TRBJ2-4; TRBD1 matches at 7 bases. CDR3 DNA: TGTGCCAGCAGTTCCCAGGGGGACATTCAGTACTTC. This codes for CASSSQGDIQYF.